This T cell receptor (beta chain) was identified during a study of cytomegalovirus exposure and HLA in healthy donors. Study observations and caveats: With later analysis, a missense DCLRE1C variant became linked to TCR beta V- and J-gene trimming. What was likely a sequencing artifact was a cluster of highly shared sequence variants. The majority of CMV-associated TCR beta chains were reported as apparently HLA-restricted in a later analysis.

The PCR was carried out with 60 Vbeta primers and 13 Jbeta primers. The repertoire was sequenced with immunoSEQ multiplex PCR; TCRdb's copy has only in-frame clones and lacks some. Counted here are approximately 70,000 clones, roughly 67% occurring once; the ten biggest clones make up about 7.4%. The CDR3 sequence is 14 residues long. V lost 1 base and J lost 5, with 9 bases in between. Germline V lookup: CDR1 SGHRS, CDR2 YFSETQ. As regards this clone: Its antigen is currently unknown.

This clonotype originated in a middle-aged man in good health and CMV-seropositive. This chain joins TRBV5-1 and TRBJ2-2; possibly TRBD2 for D (6 bases). Input material: PBMCs. The CDR3 DNA reads TGCGCCAGCAGCTTGTGGAGCGGGACCGGGGAGCTGTTTTTT. Translation: CASSLWSGTGELFF. Full variable domain (remainder filled in from reference TRBV5-1 and TRBJ2-2): KAGVTQTPRYLIKTRGQQVTLSCSPISGHRSVSWYQQTPGQGLQFLFEYFSETQRNKGNFPGRFSGRQFSNSRSEMNVSTLELGDSALYLCASSLWSGTGELFFGEGSRLTVL.